These 23 T cell receptor beta chains came from one sample sequenced in a study of T-cell reconstitution after alpha-beta-depleted transplantation in children. Preparing the TCRbeta library involved the use of unique molecular identifiers. TCRdb independently ran MiXCR on the PCR reads; one entry per CDR3 protein. The sample has a few hundred thousand distinct CDR3 sequences, 9.7% seen once. The material was PBMCs from the stem cell graft donor, obtained from the stem cell graft. These receptors were taken from a human donor who donated a stem cell graft to a child with SCID.

There are many counts of this clonotype. V and J are TRBV12-3 or TRBV12-4 and TRBJ1-3; D is undetermined. The CDR3 sequence is 15 residues long. Trimming removed 3 bases at V and 0 bases at J, with 9 bases between. The CDR3 bases are TGTGCCAGCAGTTTGGGATCTTACTCTGGAAACACCATATATTTT. It translates to CASSLGSYSGNTIYF.

This clonotype was observed a handful of times. CDR3: CSARDPQAGELFF. The CDR3 DNA reads as TGCAGTGCTAGAGATCCCCAAGCCGGGGAGCTGTTTTTT. The chain uses TRBV20-1 and TRBJ2-2; D unclear. The CDR3 runs 13 residues. V gave up 0 bases and J gave up 6 bases, with 8 bases separating them. CDR1 and CDR2 from the germline V gene are DFQATT and SNEGSKA (reference sequence).

In its sample, this clonotype was seen many times. The rearrangement joins TRBV29-1 to TRBJ1-1; TRBD1 matches at 7 bases. This CDR3 region has 13 residues. The V segment lost 7 bases and the J segment 4 bases; nucleotides outside the gene matches: 9. Germline V lookup: CDR1 SQVTM, CDR2 ANQGSEA. This chain's CDR3 is CSASRDRGTEAFF. The CDR3 DNA reads as TGCAGCGCGAGCCGGGACAGAGGCACTGAAGCTTTCTTT.

This clonotype was seen ten or more times. The J gene is TRBJ1-5, the V gene TRBV20-1, with D hard to call. Germline CDR1 is DFQATT and CDR2 is SNEGSKA (reference sequence). The CDR3 extends over 13 amino acids. V was pared by 2 bases and J by 7 bases, with 12 bases between. The CDR3 region is CSARRNYGQPQHF. As DNA, the CDR3 is TGCAGTGCTAGAAGGAACTACGGGCAGCCCCAGCATTTT.

V usage is TRBV5-1 and J usage is TRBJ1-1, with 9 positions matching TRBD1. Trimming removed 1 base from V and 0 bases from J; junction bases left unmatched: 10. The CDR3 has 18 residues. Germline lookup yields CDR1 SGHRS and CDR2 YFSETQ. This CDR3 is CASSLHPDRQGVNTEAFF. The DNA for the CDR3 is TGCGCCAGCAGCTTGCATCCGGACAGACAGGGGGTGAACACTGAAGCTTTCTTT.

This clonotype was seen many times. The chain uses TRBV7-9 and TRBJ2-3; D remains unclear. The V gene lost 0 bases and the J gene lost 1 base, with 8 bases spanning the gap. Germline CDR1 is SEHNR and CDR2 is FQNEAQ (reference sequence). The CDR3 sequence is 15 residues long. The CDR3 bases are TGTGCCAGCAGCTTAGCGTACGGAGGCACAGATACGCAGTATTTT. Its protein is CASSLAYGGTDTQYF.

This clonotype was observed many times. The rearrangement joins TRBV14 to TRBJ1-1, with D maybe TRBD1 (6 bases). V lost 0 bases and J lost 2, with 10 bases in between. Germline CDR1 SGHDN, CDR2 FVKESK. The CDR3 has 15 amino acids. CDR3 nucleotide sequence: TGTGCCAGCAGCCAAGATCCTGGGGGCAACACTGAAGCTTTCTTT. Its translation is CASSQDPGGNTEAFF.

This clonotype appeared many times. The V and J genes are TRBV7-9 and TRBJ1-1, with unresolved D. The CDR3 spans 13 residues. Trimming took 1 base from V and 4 from J, leaving 7 bases between them. CDR1 is SEHNR, CDR2 FQNEAQ, per germline (reference sequence). Here the CDR3 reads CASSLGLVTEAFF. CDR3 in DNA: TGTGCCAGCAGCTTAGGTCTGGTCACTGAAGCTTTCTTT. The entire variable domain, with the rest obtained from reference TRBV7-9 and TRBJ1-1, is as follows: DTGVSQNPRHKITKRGQNVTFRCDPISEHNRLYWYRQTLGQGPEFLTYFQNEAQLEKSRLLSDRFSAERPKGSFSTLEIQRTEQGDSAMYLCASSLGLVTEAFFGQGTRLTVV.

This clonotype has ten or more counts. The chain joins TRBV5-1 to TRBJ2-1; weak D call: TRBD2 (7 bases). Germline CDR1 is SGHRS and CDR2 is YFSETQ. This CDR3 has 13 amino acids. The germline V and J ends were trimmed by 0 bases and 14 bases, with 15 bases remaining between them. The CDR3 here is CASSLEGGPFKFF. CDR3 coding DNA: TGCGCCAGCAGCTTGGAGGGGGGGCCGTTTAAGTTCTTC.

This clonotype was detected many times. J is TRBJ2-3 and V is TRBV29-1; D unclear. V was trimmed by 7 bases and J by 5 bases, leaving 16 bases between them. The germline gives CDR1 SQVTM, CDR2 ANQGSEA. The CDR3 contains 13 residues. This CDR3 is CSAGRQTGDTQYF. Written as DNA, the CDR3 is TGCAGCGCCGGAAGACAAACGGGAGATACGCAGTATTTT.

The sample holds many counts of this clonotype. The J gene is TRBJ1-6, the V gene TRBV5-1; D remains unclear. CDR1 and CDR2 from the germline V gene are SGHRS and YFSETQ. The CDR3 totals 15 residues. Trimming left V 1 base short and J 7 bases short, with 12 bases between. The CDR3: CASSLLEGPNSPLHF. The CDR3 DNA reads as TGCGCCAGCAGCTTGCTAGAGGGTCCCAATTCACCCCTCCACTTT.

This clonotype has at least ten counts. V usage is TRBV20-1 and J usage is TRBJ2-2; TRBD2 aligns across 15 bases. With 1 base clipped from V and 1 base from J, the junction kept 10 bases outside the gene matches. The CDR3 sequence is 20 residues long. Germline-derived CDR1 and CDR2 are DFQATT and SNEGSKA (reference sequence). Here the CDR3 reads CSARASSGLAGGWNTGELFF. CDR3 nucleotide sequence: TGCAGTGCTAGAGCCTCTTCGGGACTAGCGGGAGGTTGGAACACCGGGGAGCTGTTTTTT.

J is TRBJ1-2 and V is TRBV12-3 or TRBV12-4; 7 bases map to TRBD1. The CDR3 is made up of 13 amino acids. J gave up 6 bases and V 5 bases, and 6 bases lay outside the gene matches. CDR3 bases: TGTGCCAGCAGTCTGACAGGGTCAGATGGCTACACCTTC. Translating gives CASSLTGSDGYTF.

This clonotype has a count of ten or more. The chain carries TRBV5-6 and TRBJ1-6, with D possibly matching TRBD1 (6 bases). CDR1 and CDR2 from the germline V gene are SGHDT and YYEEEE. The CDR3 is 12 residues long. Trimming took 4 bases from V and 10 from J, leaving 9 bases between them. In nucleotides, the CDR3 is TGTGCCAGCAGCGCCAGGGGCTCACCCCTCCACTTT. Amino acids: CASSARGSPLHF.

This clonotype showed up many times. The gene calls are TRBV5-1 and TRBJ1-1, with a tentative D call TRBD1 (5 bases). The CDR3 is 16 residues long. Per germline, CDR1 SGHRS and CDR2 YFSETQ. V was shortened by 2 bases and J by 0 bases, with 14 bases between the two germline ends. CDR3 nucleotides: TGCGCCAGCAGCTTTATGCGACAGACTTTGAACACTGAAGCTTTCTTT. It codes for CASSFMRQTLNTEAFF. Supplemented by reference TRBV5-1 and TRBJ1-1, the full variable domain reads KAGVTQTPRYLIKTRGQQVTLSCSPISGHRSVSWYQQTPGQGLQFLFEYFSETQRNKGNFPGRFSGRQFSNSRSEMNVSTLELGDSALYLCASSFMRQTLNTEAFFGQGTRLTVV.

At least ten counts were recorded for this clonotype. The chain employs TRBV20-1 and TRBJ2-1; 8 bases align to TRBD2. The CDR3 loop spans 16 amino acids. The germline V gene encodes CDR1 DFQATT and CDR2 SNEGSKA (reference sequence). V was clipped by 3 bases and J by 2 bases; unmatched bases: 9. CDR3 sequence reads: CSASTGGASPYNEQFF. CDR3 nucleotide sequence: TGCAGTGCTAGTACGGGGGGGGCTTCGCCCTACAATGAGCAGTTCTTC.

This clonotype was observed at least ten times. A much more abundant neighbour one base away suggests this may be a read error. The chain employs TRBV20-1 and TRBJ1-1; 8 bases map to TRBD1. Germline V lookup: CDR1 DFQATT, CDR2 SNEGSKA (reference sequence). The CDR3 has 12 amino acids. V dropped 2 bases and J dropped 4; count of bases not matched to a gene: 0. CDR3 sequence reads: CSARQGATEAFF. As DNA, the CDR3 is TGCAGTGCTAGACAGGGGGCCACTGAAGCTTTCTTT.

This clonotype was observed a few times. The chain has TRBV15 and TRBJ1-2; 7 bases are a match to TRBD1. Per the germline V gene, CDR1 is LNHNV and CDR2 is YYDKDF (reference sequence). The trim removed 0 bases at V and 6 bases at J, leaving 7 bases unmatched. This CDR3 region has 15 residues. The CDR3, as DNA: TGTGCCACCAGCAGAGAGGTAGGGGGCGCAGATGGCTACACCTTC. Its translation: CATSREVGGADGYTF.

The sample holds many counts of this clonotype. The chain employs TRBV10-3 and TRBJ1-2; maybe TRBD1 (5 bases). Trimming took 0 bases from V and 0 from J, leaving 11 bases between them. The germline CDR1 and CDR2 sequences are ENHRY and SYGVKD. The CDR3 is made up of 16 amino acids. The CDR3 bases are TGTGCCATCAGTGAGTCGGGGCAGGCCACTAACTATGGCTACACCTTC. Protein sequence: CAISESGQATNYGYTF.

This clonotype appeared many times. The chain couples TRBV20-1 to TRBJ1-5; no clear D gene. V was pared by 3 bases and J by 4 bases, with 10 bases between. Germline CDR1 reads DFQATT; CDR2 reads SNEGSKA (reference sequence). The CDR3 consists of 13 residues. CDR3: CSASLDSNQPQHF. CDR3 in DNA: TGCAGTGCTAGTTTGGACTCAAATCAGCCCCAGCATTTT.

This clonotype was observed many times. This chain uses TRBV5-1 with TRBJ1-1, with 10 nucleotides matching TRBD1. The V gene's germline CDR1 is SGHRS and CDR2 YFSETQ. After removal of 4 bases from V and 1 base from J, the junction contained 4 bases not matched to a gene. CDR3 length equals 15 residues. The CDR3 DNA reads as TGCGCCAGCAGCAGCAGACAGGGGGCGAACACTGAAGCTTTCTTT. It specifies CASSSRQGANTEAFF.

This clonotype was counted only a few times. The rearrangement joins TRBV7-9 to TRBJ1-3; D unresolved. Germline V gene lookup returns CDR1 SEHNR and CDR2 FQNEAQ (reference sequence). Trimming took off 3 bases at V and 0 bases at J, with 6 bases between the two ends. The CDR3 totals 14 residues. CDR3 residues: CASSFRFSGNTIYF. CDR3 bases: TGTGCCAGCAGCTTCAGGTTCTCTGGAAACACCATATATTTT.

This clonotype came up many times. The V and J genes are TRBV20-1 and TRBJ1-1; D ambiguous. From germline, CDR1 is DFQATT and CDR2 SNEGSKA (reference sequence). This CDR3 has 14 residues. V lost 1 base and J lost 0, with 9 bases in between. CDR3 in amino acids: CSARVTPLNTEAFF. The CDR3 coding sequence is TGCAGTGCTAGAGTTACCCCCCTGAACACTGAAGCTTTCTTT.